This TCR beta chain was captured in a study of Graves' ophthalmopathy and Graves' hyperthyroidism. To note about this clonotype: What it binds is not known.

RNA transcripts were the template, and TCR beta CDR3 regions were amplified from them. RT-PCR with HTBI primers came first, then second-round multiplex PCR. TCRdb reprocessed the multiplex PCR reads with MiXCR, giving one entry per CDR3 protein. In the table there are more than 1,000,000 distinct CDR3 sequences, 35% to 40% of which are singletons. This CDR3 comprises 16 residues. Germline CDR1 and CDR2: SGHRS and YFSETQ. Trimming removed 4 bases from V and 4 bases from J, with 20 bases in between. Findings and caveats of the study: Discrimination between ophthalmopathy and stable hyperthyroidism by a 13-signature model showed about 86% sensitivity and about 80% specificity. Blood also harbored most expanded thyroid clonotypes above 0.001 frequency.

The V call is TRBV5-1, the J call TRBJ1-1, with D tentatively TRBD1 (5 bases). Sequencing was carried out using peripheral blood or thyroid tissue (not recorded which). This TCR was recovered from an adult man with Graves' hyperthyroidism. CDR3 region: CASSRLLTTVSTEAFF. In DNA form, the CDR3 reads TGCGCCAGCAGCCGCCTATTAACGACAGTGAGCACTGAAGCTTTCTTT.